This record looks at one TCR beta chain sequence and its context. The sample belongs to a study of blood T cell repertoires in COVID-19. Across the study: The United States, Italy and Spain were the sources of the acute and convalescent COVID-19 samples. The cDNA or gDNA used as material had been derived from T cells, B-cell-depleted T cells, or PBMCs.

V was pared by 7 bases and J by 8 bases, with 11 bases between. This CDR3 region has 11 residues. Germline V CDR1 and CDR2: MNHNY, SVGAGI (reference sequence). As originally analysed: Estimation of nucleated cell counts was performed using reference gene primer amplification. This table comes from immunoSEQ multiplex PCR, and its TCRdb copy is limited to in-frame clones, with some not included. The D gene and trimming were derived from the DNA, and the V and J assignments and clone size from that table. The sample has some 31,000 clones; less than 95% are singletons. The source material was peripheral blood. The V call is TRBV6-6, the J call TRBJ1-1, with a possible D match to TRBD1 (5 bases). This receptor was identified in a man between 65 and 80 years old with active or convalescent COVID-19. The chain's CDR3 is CASTQRQEAFF. Here the CDR3 DNA reads TGTGCCAGCACCCAGCGACAGGAAGCTTTCTTT.